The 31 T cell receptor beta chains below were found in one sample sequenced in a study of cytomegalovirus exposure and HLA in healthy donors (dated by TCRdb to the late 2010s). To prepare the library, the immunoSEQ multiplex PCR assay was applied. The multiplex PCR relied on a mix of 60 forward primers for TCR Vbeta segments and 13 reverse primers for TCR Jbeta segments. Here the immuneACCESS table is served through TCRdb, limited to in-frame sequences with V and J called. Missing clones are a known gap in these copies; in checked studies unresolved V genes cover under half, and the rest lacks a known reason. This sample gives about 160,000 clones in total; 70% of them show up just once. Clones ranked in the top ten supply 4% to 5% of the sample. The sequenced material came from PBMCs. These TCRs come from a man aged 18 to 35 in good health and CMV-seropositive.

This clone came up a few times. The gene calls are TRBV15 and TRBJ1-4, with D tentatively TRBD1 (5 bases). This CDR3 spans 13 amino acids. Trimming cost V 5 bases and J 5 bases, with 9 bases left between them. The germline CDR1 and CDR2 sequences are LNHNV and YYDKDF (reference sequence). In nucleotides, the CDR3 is TGTGCCACCAGCCGGACAAGAAATGAAAAACTGTTTTTT. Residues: CATSRTRNEKLFF.

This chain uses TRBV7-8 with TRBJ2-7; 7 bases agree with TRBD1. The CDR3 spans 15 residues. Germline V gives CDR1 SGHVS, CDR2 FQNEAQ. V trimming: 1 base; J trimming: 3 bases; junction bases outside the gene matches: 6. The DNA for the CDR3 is TGTGCCAGCAGCTTAGGGGCCACAGGGGTCTACGAGCAGTACGTC. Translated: CASSLGATGVYEQYV.

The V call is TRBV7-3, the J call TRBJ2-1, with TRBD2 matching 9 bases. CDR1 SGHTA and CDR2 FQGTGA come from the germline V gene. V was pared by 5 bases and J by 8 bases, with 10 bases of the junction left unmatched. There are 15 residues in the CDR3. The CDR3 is CASSPGGGLADEQFF. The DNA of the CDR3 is TGTGCCAGCAGCCCCGGGGGGGGACTAGCCGATGAGCAGTTCTTC.

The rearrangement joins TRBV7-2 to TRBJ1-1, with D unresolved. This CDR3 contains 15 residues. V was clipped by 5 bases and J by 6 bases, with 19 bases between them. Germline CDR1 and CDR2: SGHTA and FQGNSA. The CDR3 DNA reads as TGTGCCAGCAGCACCCTAAGCGGGTCGGGCGCTGAAGCTTTCTTT. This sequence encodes CASSTLSGSGAEAFF.

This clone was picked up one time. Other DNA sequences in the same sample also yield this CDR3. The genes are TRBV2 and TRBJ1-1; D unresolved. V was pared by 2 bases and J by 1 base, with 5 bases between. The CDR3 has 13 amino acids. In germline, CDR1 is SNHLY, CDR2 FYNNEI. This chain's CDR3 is CASSELENTEAFF. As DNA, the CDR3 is TGTGCCAGCAGTGAATTAGAGAACACTGAAGCTTTCTTT.

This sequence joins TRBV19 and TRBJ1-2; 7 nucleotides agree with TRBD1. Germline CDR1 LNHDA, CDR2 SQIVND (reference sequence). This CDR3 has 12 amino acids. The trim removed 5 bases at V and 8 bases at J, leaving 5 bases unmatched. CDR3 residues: CASSPRTGGYTF. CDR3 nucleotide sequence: TGTGCCAGTAGTCCAAGGACAGGCGGCTACACCTTC.

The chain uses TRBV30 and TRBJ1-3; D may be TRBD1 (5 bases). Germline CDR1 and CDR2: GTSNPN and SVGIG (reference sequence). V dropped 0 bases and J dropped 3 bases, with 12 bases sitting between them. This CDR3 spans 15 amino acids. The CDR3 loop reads CAWSVGGVGGNTIYF. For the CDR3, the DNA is TGTGCCTGGAGTGTAGGAGGGGTTGGTGGAAACACCATATATTTT.

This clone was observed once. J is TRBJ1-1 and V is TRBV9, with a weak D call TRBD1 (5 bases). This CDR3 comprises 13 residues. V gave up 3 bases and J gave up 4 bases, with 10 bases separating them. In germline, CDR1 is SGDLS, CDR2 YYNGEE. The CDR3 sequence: CASSARVGTEAFF. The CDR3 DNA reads TGTGCCAGCAGCGCCAGGGTGGGCACTGAAGCTTTCTTT.

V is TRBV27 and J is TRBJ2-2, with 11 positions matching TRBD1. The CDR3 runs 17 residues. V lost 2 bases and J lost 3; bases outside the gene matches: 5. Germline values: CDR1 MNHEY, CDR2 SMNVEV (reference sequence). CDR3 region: CASSLGRTGGDTGELFF. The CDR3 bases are TGTGCCAGCAGTTTAGGCCGGACAGGGGGCGACACCGGGGAGCTGTTTTTT.

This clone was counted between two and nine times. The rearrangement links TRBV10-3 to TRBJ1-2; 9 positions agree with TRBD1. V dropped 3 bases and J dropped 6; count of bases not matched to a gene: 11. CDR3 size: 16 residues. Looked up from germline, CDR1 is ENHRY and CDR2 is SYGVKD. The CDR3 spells CAISDRQGVGMDGYTF. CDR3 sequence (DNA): TGTGCCATCAGTGACCGACAGGGGGTGGGTATGGATGGCTACACCTTC.

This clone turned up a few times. CDR3: CASSWDRGAGELFF. The CDR3 coding sequence is TGTGCCAGCAGTTGGGACAGGGGCGCCGGGGAGCTGTTTTTT. The chain is built from TRBV2 and TRBJ2-2, with 10 bases matching TRBD1. V was pared by 5 bases and J by 6 bases, with 3 bases of the junction left unmatched. CDR1 is SNHLY, CDR2 FYNNEI, per germline. The length of the CDR3 is 14 residues.

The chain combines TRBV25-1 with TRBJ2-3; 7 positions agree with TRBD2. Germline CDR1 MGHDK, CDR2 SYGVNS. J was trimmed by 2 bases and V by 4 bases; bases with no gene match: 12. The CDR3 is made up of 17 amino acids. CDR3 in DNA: TGTGCCAGCAGTGCCCCGGGGGAGGGCGCAGACACAGATACGCAGTATTTT. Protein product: CASSAPGEGADTDTQYF.

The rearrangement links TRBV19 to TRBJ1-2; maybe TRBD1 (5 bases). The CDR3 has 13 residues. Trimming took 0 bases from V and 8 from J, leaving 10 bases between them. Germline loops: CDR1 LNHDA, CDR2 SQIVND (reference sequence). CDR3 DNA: TGTGCCAGTAGTATAGATTGGGGGGGAGGCTACACCTTC. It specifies CASSIDWGGGYTF.

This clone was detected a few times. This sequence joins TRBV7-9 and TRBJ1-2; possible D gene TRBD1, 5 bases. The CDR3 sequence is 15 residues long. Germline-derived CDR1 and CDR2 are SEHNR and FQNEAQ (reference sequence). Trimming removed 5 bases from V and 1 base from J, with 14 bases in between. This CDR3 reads CASSPLGGGNYGYTF. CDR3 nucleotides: TGTGCCAGCAGCCCCTTGGGGGGTGGTAACTATGGCTACACCTTC.

This CDR3 reads CAWRERGSHYGYTF. CDR3 coding DNA: TGTGCCTGGAGAGAACGAGGGTCTCACTATGGCTACACCTTC. The chain combines TRBV30 with TRBJ1-2; no reliable D call. CDR1 and CDR2 (germline): GTSNPN, SVGIG (reference sequence). This CDR3 comprises 14 residues. The V gene lost 3 bases and the J gene lost 3 bases, with 14 bases spanning the gap.

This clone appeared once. The CDR3 coding sequence is TGCAGCGTCCTGACCCTAGCGGGCGGGGAGCTGTTTTTT. The encoded protein is CSVLTLAGGELFF. The rearrangement joins TRBV29-1 to TRBJ2-2, with 8 bases lining up with TRBD2. The J segment lost 7 bases and the V segment lost 6 bases, leaving 7 bases of the junction unmatched. This CDR3 is built from 13 residues. CDR1 and CDR2 (germline): SQVTM, ANQGSEA.

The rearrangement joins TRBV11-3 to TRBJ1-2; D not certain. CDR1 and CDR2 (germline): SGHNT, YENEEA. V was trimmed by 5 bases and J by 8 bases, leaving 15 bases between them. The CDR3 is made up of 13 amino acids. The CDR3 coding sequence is TGTGCCAGCAGCCCCAGGACGCGGGGAGGCTACACCTTC. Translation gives CASSPRTRGGYTF.

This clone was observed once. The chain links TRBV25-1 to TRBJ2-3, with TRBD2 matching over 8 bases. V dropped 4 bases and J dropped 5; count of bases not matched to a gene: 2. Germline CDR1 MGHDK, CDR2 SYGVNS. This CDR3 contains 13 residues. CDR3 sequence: CASSAGGLDTQYF. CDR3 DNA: TGTGCCAGCAGTGCGGGAGGGTTAGATACGCAGTATTTT.

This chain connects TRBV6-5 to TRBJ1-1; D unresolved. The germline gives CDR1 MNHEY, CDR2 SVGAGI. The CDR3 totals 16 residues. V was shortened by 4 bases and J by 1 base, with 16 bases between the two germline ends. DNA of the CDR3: TGTGCCAGCAGTTCTAACCTCGGACTGCAGAACACTGAAGCTTTCTTT. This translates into CASSSNLGLQNTEAFF.

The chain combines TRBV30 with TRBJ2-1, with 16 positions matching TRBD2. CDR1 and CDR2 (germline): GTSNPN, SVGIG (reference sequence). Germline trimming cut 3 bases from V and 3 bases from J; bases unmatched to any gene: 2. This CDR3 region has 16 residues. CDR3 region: CAWRGTSGRVYNEQFF. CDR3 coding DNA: TGTGCCTGGAGGGGGACTAGCGGGAGGGTCTACAATGAGCAGTTCTTC.

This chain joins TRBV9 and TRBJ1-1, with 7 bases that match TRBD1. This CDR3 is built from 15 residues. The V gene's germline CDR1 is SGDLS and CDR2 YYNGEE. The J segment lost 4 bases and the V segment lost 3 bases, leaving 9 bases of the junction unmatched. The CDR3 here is CASSAPRQGGTEAFF. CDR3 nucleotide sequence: TGTGCCAGCAGCGCTCCCCGACAGGGAGGCACTGAAGCTTTCTTT.

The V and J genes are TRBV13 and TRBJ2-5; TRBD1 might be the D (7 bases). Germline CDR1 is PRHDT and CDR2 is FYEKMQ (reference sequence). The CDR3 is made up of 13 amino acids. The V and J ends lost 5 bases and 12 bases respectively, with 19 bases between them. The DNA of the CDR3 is TGTGCCAGCAGCGGACAAGACAGGGAGGCAAAGTACTTC. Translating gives CASSGQDREAKYF.

CDR3 in amino acids: CASSEAMTGYYGYTF. CDR3 nucleotide sequence: TGTGCCAGCAGTGAAGCTATGACAGGTTACTATGGCTACACCTTC. The gene calls are TRBV6-1 and TRBJ1-2, with D possibly TRBD1 on 6 matching bases. The CDR3 has 15 residues. The V and J ends lost 0 bases and 3 bases respectively, with 11 bases between them. Germline lookup yields CDR1 MNHNS and CDR2 SASEGT.

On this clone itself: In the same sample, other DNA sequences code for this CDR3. The CDR3 region has the DNA TGCGCCAGCAGCTGGGGGACAGGGGATGGCTACACCTTC. Its translation: CASSWGTGDGYTF. The rearrangement links TRBV5-1 to TRBJ1-2, with 10 bases identical to TRBD1. V was pared by 3 bases and J by 6 bases, with 2 bases of the junction left unmatched. This CDR3 is built from 13 residues. Per the germline V gene, CDR1 is SGHRS and CDR2 is YFSETQ.

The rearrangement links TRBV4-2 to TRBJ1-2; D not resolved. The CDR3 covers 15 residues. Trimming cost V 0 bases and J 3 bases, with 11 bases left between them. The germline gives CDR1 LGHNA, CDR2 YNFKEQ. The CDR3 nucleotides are TGTGCCAGCAGCCAAGAAGAGGGCGGACACTATGGCTACACCTTC. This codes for CASSQEEGGHYGYTF.

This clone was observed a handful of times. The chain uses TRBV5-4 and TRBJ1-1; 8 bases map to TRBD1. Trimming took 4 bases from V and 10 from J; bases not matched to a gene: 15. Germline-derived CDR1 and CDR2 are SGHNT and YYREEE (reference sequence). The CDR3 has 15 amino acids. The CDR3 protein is CASSLGQAWGALAFF. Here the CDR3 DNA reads TGTGCCAGCAGCCTGGGACAGGCCTGGGGTGCCTTAGCTTTCTTT.

The CDR3 loop reads CATSRDNAGLYTF. In DNA form, the CDR3 reads TGTGCCACCAGCAGAGATAATGCAGGGCTCTACACCTTC. This rearrangement joins TRBV15 to TRBJ1-2, with D tentatively TRBD1 (5 bases). Germline assignment: CDR1 LNHNV and CDR2 YYDKDF (reference sequence). With 0 bases removed from V and 10 bases from J, the gap between germline ends came to 12 bases. The CDR3 is 13 amino acids.

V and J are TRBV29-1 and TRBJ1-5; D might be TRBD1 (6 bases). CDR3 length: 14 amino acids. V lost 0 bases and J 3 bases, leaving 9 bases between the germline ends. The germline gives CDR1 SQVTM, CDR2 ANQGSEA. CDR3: CSVEDTGPNQPQHF. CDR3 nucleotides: TGCAGCGTTGAAGATACAGGGCCCAATCAGCCCCAGCATTTT. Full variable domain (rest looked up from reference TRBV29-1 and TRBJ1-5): SAVISQKPSRDICQRGTSLTIQCQVDSQVTMMFWYRQQPGQSLTLIATANQGSEATYESGFVIDKFPISRPNLTFSTLTVSNMSPEDSSIYLCSVEDTGPNQPQHFGDGTRLSIL.

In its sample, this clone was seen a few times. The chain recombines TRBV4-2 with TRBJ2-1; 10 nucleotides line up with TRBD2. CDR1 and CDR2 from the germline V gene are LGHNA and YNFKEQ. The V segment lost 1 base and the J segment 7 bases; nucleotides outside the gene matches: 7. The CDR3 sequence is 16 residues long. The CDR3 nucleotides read TGTGCCAGCAGCCAAGTCTCTAGCGGGGGCCTTAATGAGCAGTTCTTC. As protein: CASSQVSSGGLNEQFF.

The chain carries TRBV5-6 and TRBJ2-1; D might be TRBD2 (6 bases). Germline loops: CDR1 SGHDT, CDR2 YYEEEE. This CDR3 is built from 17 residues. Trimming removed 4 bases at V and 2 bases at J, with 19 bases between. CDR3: CASSLMTSSKAYNEQFF. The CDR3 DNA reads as TGTGCCAGCAGCCTTATGACTAGTTCGAAGGCCTACAATGAGCAGTTCTTC. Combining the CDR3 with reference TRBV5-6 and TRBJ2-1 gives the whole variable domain DAGVTQSPTHLIKTRGQQVTLRCSPKSGHDTVSWYQQALGQGPQFIFQYYEEEERQRGNFPDRFSGHQFPNYSSELNVNALLLGDSALYLCASSLMTSSKAYNEQFFGPGTRLTVL.

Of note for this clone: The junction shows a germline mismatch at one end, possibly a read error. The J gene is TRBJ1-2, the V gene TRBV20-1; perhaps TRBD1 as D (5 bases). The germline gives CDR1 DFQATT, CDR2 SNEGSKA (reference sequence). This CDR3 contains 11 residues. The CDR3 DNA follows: TGCAGTGCTAGCCAGGGTGAGAGGAGCGCCTTC. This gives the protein CSASQGERSAF.